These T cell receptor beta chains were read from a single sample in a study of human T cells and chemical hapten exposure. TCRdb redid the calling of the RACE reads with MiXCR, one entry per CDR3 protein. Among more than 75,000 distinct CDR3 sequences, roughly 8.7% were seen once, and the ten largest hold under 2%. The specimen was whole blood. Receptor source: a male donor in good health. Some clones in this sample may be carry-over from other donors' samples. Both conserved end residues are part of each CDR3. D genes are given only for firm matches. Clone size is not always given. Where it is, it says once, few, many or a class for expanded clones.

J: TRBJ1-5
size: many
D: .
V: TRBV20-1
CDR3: CSAWMGRDNQPQHF
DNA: TGCAGTGCATGGATGGGCAGAGACAATCAGCCCCAGCATTTT

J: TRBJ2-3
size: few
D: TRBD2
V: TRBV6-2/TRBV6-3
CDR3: CASSQLAGDTQYF
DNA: TGTGCCAGCAGCCAACTAGCGGGGGATACGCAGTATTTT

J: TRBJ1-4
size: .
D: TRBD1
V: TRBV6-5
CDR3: CASMGRGREKLFF
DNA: TGTGCCAGCATGGGAAGGGGGCGAGAAAAACTGTTTTTT

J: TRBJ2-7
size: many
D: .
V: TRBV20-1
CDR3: CSARGSYEQYF
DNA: TGCAGTGCCAGAGGGTCCTACGAGCAGTACTTC

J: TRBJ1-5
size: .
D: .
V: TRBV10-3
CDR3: CAISEGPKFDQPQHF
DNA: TGTGCCATCAGCGAAGGACCGAAATTTGACCAGCCCCAGCATTTT

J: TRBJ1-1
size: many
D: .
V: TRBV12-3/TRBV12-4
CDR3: CASSLRALSGTEAFF
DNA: TGTGCCAGCAGTCTCCGGGCCCTAAGCGGTACTGAAGCTTTCTTT

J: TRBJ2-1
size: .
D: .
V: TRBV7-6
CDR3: CASSFATDNEQFF
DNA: TGTGCCAGCAGCTTCGCGACAGACAATGAGCAGTTCTTC

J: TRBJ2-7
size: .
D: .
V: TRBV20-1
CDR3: CSARVGGTYEQYF
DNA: TGCAGTGCTAGAGTCGGTGGAACCTACGAGCAGTACTTC

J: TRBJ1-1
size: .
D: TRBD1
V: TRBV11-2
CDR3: CASRQGAGEAFF
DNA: TGTGCCAGCAGGCAGGGGGCCGGAGAAGCTTTCTTT

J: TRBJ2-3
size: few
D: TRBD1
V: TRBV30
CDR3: CAWNRQGFSTDTQYF
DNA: TGTGCCTGGAACAGACAGGGGTTTAGCACAGATACGCAGTATTTT

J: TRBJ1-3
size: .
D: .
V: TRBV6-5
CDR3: CASSENSGYSGNTIYF
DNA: TGTGCCAGCAGCGAGAACAGCGGTTACTCTGGAAACACCATATATTTT

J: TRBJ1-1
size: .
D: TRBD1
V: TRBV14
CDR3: CASSQLEGQGSTEAFF
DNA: TGTGCCAGCAGCCAATTAGAAGGACAGGGAAGCACTGAAGCTTTCTTT

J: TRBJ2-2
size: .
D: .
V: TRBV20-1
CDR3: CSARAPTGYTGELFF
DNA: TGCAGTGCTAGAGCCCCCACAGGGTACACCGGGGAGCTGTTTTTT

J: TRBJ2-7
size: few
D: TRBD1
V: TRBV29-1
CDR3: CSVEDRNGQGISYEQYF
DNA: TGCAGCGTTGAAGATCGTAATGGACAGGGGATCTCCTACGAGCAGTACTTC

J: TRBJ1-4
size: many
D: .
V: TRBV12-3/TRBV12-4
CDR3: CASSSQGREKLFF
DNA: TGTGCCAGCAGTTCACAGGGACGGGAAAAACTGTTTTTT

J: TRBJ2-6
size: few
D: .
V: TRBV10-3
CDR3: CAISEVQAGANVLTF
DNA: TGTGCCATCAGTGAAGTACAAGCTGGGGCCAACGTCCTGACTTTC

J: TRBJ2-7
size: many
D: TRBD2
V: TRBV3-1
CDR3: CASSAAGGPYEQYF
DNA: TGTGCCAGCAGCGCGGCGGGAGGCCCCTACGAGCAGTACTTC

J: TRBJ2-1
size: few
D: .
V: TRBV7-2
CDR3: CASSLETGRWSQFF
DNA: TGTGCCAGCAGCTTGGAGACAGGGAGGTGGTCGCAGTTCTTC

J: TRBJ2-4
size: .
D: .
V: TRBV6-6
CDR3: CASSYSPGRVAKNIQYF
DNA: TGTGCCAGCAGTTACAGCCCCGGCCGGGTAGCCAAAAACATTCAGTACTTC

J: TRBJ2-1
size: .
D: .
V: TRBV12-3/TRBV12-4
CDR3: CASSPRTEYNEQFF
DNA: TGTGCCAGCAGTCCACGGACAGAGTACAATGAGCAGTTCTTC

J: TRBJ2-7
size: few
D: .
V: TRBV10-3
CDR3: CAISGLESYEQYF
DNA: TGTGCCATCAGTGGACTGGAATCCTACGAGCAGTACTTC

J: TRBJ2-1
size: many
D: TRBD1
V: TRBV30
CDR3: CAWSVLDRGYYNEQFF
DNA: TGTGCCTGGAGTGTTCTTGACAGGGGATATTACAATGAGCAGTTCTTC

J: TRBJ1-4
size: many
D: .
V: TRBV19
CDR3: CASSEREKLFF
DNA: TGTGCCAGTAGTGAGAGAGAAAAACTGTTTTTT

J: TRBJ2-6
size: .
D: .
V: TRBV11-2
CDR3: CASSLGISGANVLTF
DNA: TGTGCCAGCAGCTTGGGGATATCTGGGGCCAACGTCCTGACTTTC